What follows is one T cell receptor beta chain and its context. Its matching antigen is unknown. The CDR3 is made up of 13 amino acids. Germline V gene sequence: CDR1 SGHRS, CDR2 YFSETQ. Deletions cut 1 base from V and 3 bases from J, with 7 bases between. The source of the sample is a study of T cell responses to AZD1222 COVID-19 vaccine. Study conclusions and caveats: Across the whole spike, CD4 TCRs peaked at regions 160-218 and 743-854. At baseline, just a handful of AZD1222 recipients tested seropositive.

The data were produced by immunoSEQ multiplex PCR, yet TCRdb's version contains in-frame clones alone and is incomplete. The sample yields about 150,000 clones, roughly 85% seen once. The chain has TRBV5-1 and TRBJ2-5; D ambiguous. This TCR came from an adult who received the AZD1222 COVID-19 vaccine. Material: peripheral blood, obtained 28 days after the second AZD1222 dose. The CDR3 DNA reads TGCGCCAGCAGCTTGAGGGCAGAAGAGACCCAGTACTTC. Protein product: CASSLRAEETQYF.